The 27 T cell receptor beta chains below were found in one sample sequenced in a study of graft-versus-host responses after intestinal transplantation. TCRdb keeps only in-frame clones here, not all; method: immunoSEQ multiplex PCR. The sample holds some 10,000 clones, approximately 91% seen once. Described time point: postoperative day 105 after intestinal transplantation (dayNNNN = postoperative day). Sample: PBMCs, taken 105 days after intestinal transplantation. These receptors were taken from a human patient who received an intestinal transplant, so some T cells may come from the graft donor.

This sequence joins TRBV11-2 and TRBJ1-2; D unclear. V lost 7 bases and J 8 bases, leaving 35 bases between the germline ends. The CDR3 covers 19 residues. The germline CDR1 and CDR2 sequences are SGHAT and FQNNGV. CDR3 nucleotides: TGTGCCAGCACCACCCTACTCGGGCGACGCGGGAGCCGCTATATGGGCTACACCTTC. Its translation is CASTTLLGRRGSRYMGYTF.

V usage is TRBV5-1 and J usage is TRBJ1-2; 11 bases are a match to TRBD1. Germline V gene data show CDR1 as SGHRS and CDR2 as YFSETQ. V was pared by 2 bases and J by 5 bases, with 5 bases of the junction left unmatched. CDR3 length equals 15 residues. This CDR3 reads CASSFGGTGGYGYTF. CDR3 coding DNA: TGCGCCAGCAGCTTCGGCGGGACAGGGGGGTATGGCTACACCTTC.

The rearrangement uses TRBV19 and TRBJ1-2, with D unresolved. Trimming shortened V by 3 bases and J by 8 bases, and 10 bases separated the two germline ends. The CDR3 is 12 residues long. Looked up from germline, CDR1 is LNHDA and CDR2 is SQIVND (reference sequence). The CDR3 nucleotides are TGTGCCAGTAGTATTGGGAGTATAGGCTACACCTTC. Residues: CASSIGSIGYTF.

V usage is TRBV6-5 and J usage is TRBJ1-1, with 7 positions matching TRBD1. Germline CDR1 reads MNHEY; CDR2 reads SVGAGI. This CDR3 comprises 16 residues. V lost 0 bases, J lost 2 bases, and 6 bases stayed unmatched. CDR3 sequence: CASSYSRAGGNTEAFF. The CDR3 nucleotides read TGTGCCAGCAGTTACTCACGGGCAGGGGGAAACACTGAAGCTTTCTTT.

The rearrangement links TRBV28 to TRBJ2-7; D is perhaps TRBD1 or TRBD2 (5 bases each). The CDR3 is 16 residues long. The germline gives CDR1 MDHEN, CDR2 SYDVKM. V was trimmed by 6 bases and J by 2 bases, leaving 20 bases between them. CDR3 residues: CASSLPLGRATYEQYF. In nucleotides, the CDR3 is TGTGCCAGCAGCCTCCCTTTGGGGCGGGCCACCTACGAGCAGTACTTC.

The chain links TRBV28 to TRBJ1-5, with D hard to call. Between the trimmed V and J ends, which lost 0 bases and 3 bases, there was a span of 6 bases. The CDR3 extends over 14 amino acids. Germline V CDR1 and CDR2: MDHEN, SYDVKM. This CDR3 is CASSLWSNNQPQHF. The CDR3 coding sequence is TGTGCCAGCAGTTTATGGTCGAACAATCAGCCCCAGCATTTT.

This clone was recorded only once. The chain joins TRBV2 to TRBJ2-5, with TRBD1 matching over 7 bases. Germline V lookup: CDR1 SNHLY, CDR2 FYNNEI. Germline trimming cut 7 bases from V and 0 bases from J; bases unmatched to any gene: 8. The CDR3 loop spans 15 amino acids. As DNA, the CDR3 is TGTGCCAGCAAAAAGGGACAGACATACCAAGAGACCCAGTACTTC. Protein: CASKKGQTYQETQYF.

As regards this clone: The identical CDR3 is also encoded by other nucleotide sequences in the sample. This chain uses TRBV5-1 with TRBJ2-7; D is tentatively TRBD1 or TRBD2 (7 bases each). V lost 2 bases and J 5 bases, leaving 17 bases between the germline ends. CDR3 length equals 15 residues. Germline V gene sequence: CDR1 SGHRS, CDR2 YFSETQ. The CDR3 loop reads CASSFLGQGGDEQYF. The CDR3 DNA is TGCGCCAGCAGCTTCCTGGGCCAGGGGGGGGACGAGCAGTACTTC.

The chain has TRBV9 and TRBJ1-1; D is ambiguous. V lost 4 bases, J lost 5 bases, and 9 bases lay in between. The length of the CDR3 is 12 residues. From germline, CDR1 is SGDLS and CDR2 YYNGEE. The CDR3 here is CASSPPSTEAFF. CDR3 in DNA: TGTGCCAGCAGCCCTCCCTCTACTGAAGCTTTCTTT.

This chain uses TRBV10-2 with TRBJ2-3, with TRBD2 matching over 8 bases. CDR3 length equals 15 residues. Germline assignment: CDR1 WSHSY and CDR2 SAAADI. Unmatched junction bases numbered 10, after V lost 10 bases and J lost 1 base. CDR3 DNA: TGCGCCACCCGGGGGCGGGAGGTTGGCACAGATACGCAGTATTTT. This translates into CATRGREVGTDTQYF.

Concerning this clone itself: The DNA is omitted, as the CDR3 cannot be located on it reliably, and the CDR3 follows TCRdb's listing. This sequence joins TRBV2 and TRBJ1-2; the table's D call, TRBD1, has no DNA check behind it. Inclusive of both ends, the CDR3 amounts to 15 amino acids. Germline-derived CDR1 and CDR2 are SNHLY and FYNNEI. CDR3 amino acids: CASSEGIVGQGARTF.

The gene calls are TRBV2 and TRBJ2-5, with D maybe TRBD2 (5 bases). The V gene's germline CDR1 is SNHLY and CDR2 FYNNEI. The germline V and J ends were trimmed by 6 bases and 9 bases, with 20 bases remaining between them. The CDR3 length is 14 residues. CDR3 loop: CASRSLGHLRAQYF. The DNA for the CDR3 is TGTGCCAGCAGGAGCCTTGGGCACTTGCGGGCCCAGTACTTC.

The rearrangement uses TRBV6-5 and TRBJ2-5; TRBD1 is a possible D gene (6 bases). The CDR3 is made up of 14 amino acids. CDR1 MNHEY and CDR2 SVGAGI come from the germline V gene. The V end lost 7 bases, the J end lost 2 bases, and 14 bases lay between the germline ends. CDR3 DNA: TGTGCCAGCACCTACGAGGGGGATCAAGAGACCCAGTACTTC. It is translated as CASTYEGDQETQYF.

This chain links TRBV6-1 with TRBJ1-4, with a tentative D call TRBD1 (5 bases). The CDR3 length is 14 residues. Trimming removed 6 bases from V and 0 bases from J, with 8 bases in between. Germline values: CDR1 MNHNS, CDR2 SASEGT. CDR3 residues: CASSQGSTNEKLFF. For the CDR3, the DNA is TGTGCCAGCAGCCAGGGCTCAACTAATGAAAAACTGTTTTTT.

V gene TRBV5-6 combines with J gene TRBJ2-3; TRBD1 or TRBD2 may be the D gene (6 bases each). CDR3 length: 15 amino acids. V lost 4 bases to trimming and J lost 3 bases, with 15 bases between them. Per the germline V gene, CDR1 is SGHDT and CDR2 is YYEEEE. CDR3 sequence: CASSRSTGRTDTQYF. The CDR3, as DNA: TGTGCCAGCAGCCGAAGTACAGGGAGGACAGATACGCAGTATTTT.

V usage is TRBV6-9 and J usage is TRBJ2-5; 11 positions match TRBD1. The length of the CDR3 is 15 residues. Trimming at V came to 5 bases and at J to 4 bases, leaving 6 bases not matched to a gene. CDR1 MNHGY and CDR2 SVAAGI come from the germline V gene. CDR3 protein: CASSPRTGGAETQYF. CDR3 nucleotides: TGTGCCAGCAGTCCTAGGACAGGGGGCGCAGAGACCCAGTACTTC.

The rearrangement uses TRBV15 and TRBJ2-1; D perhaps matches TRBD2 (6 bases). V lost 0 bases and J lost 8, with 8 bases in between. The CDR3 runs 13 residues. Germline loops: CDR1 LNHNV, CDR2 YYDKDF (reference sequence). CDR3 DNA: TGTGCCACCAGCAGAGATCCGGGGGATGAGCAGTTCTTC. Its protein is CATSRDPGDEQFF.

The chain links TRBV27 to TRBJ2-3, with D possibly matching TRBD1 (6 bases). V lost 5 bases and J 2 bases, leaving 14 bases between the germline ends. Germline V gene data show CDR1 as MNHEY and CDR2 as SMNVEV (reference sequence). This CDR3 region has 15 residues. CDR3 coding DNA: TGTGCCAGCAGTACGACAGGCCAAGCCACAGATACGCAGTATTTT. As protein: CASSTTGQATDTQYF.

The V gene is TRBV30, the J gene TRBJ2-7; TRBD1 aligns across 9 bases. J lost 4 bases, V lost 0 bases, and 10 bases had no gene match. The CDR3 runs 16 residues. Germline CDR1 reads GTSNPN; CDR2 reads SVGIG (reference sequence). In DNA, the CDR3 is TGTGCCTGGAGTGTAGAGGGGACAGGGAAAGGATACGAGCAGTACTTC. Translation gives CAWSVEGTGKGYEQYF.

DNA of the CDR3: TGTGCCAGCTTAACTCAAGGGGGCAATCAGCCCCAGCATTTT. It codes for CASLTQGGNQPQHF. This sequence joins TRBV6-5 and TRBJ1-5, with D tentatively TRBD1 (5 bases). The germline V and J ends were trimmed by 8 bases and 2 bases, with 13 bases remaining between them. The CDR3 totals 14 residues. The germline V gene encodes CDR1 MNHEY and CDR2 SVGAGI.

The rearrangement links TRBV5-1 to TRBJ2-7, with D perhaps TRBD1 (6 bases). Germline CDR1 and CDR2: SGHRS and YFSETQ. The length of the CDR3 is 15 residues. The V end was cut by 1 base, the J end by 2 bases, with 13 bases between. The CDR3 loop reads CASSLRGTGPYEQYF. In DNA form, the CDR3 reads TGCGCCAGCAGCTTGAGGGGTACAGGGCCCTACGAGCAGTACTTC.

This chain connects TRBV4-1 to TRBJ1-2; D remains ambiguous. There are 16 residues in the CDR3. In germline, CDR1 is MGHRA, CDR2 YSYEKL. Trimming took 5 bases from V and 4 from J, leaving 20 bases between them. The CDR3 coding sequence is TGCGCCAGCAGCAGACTGGAGAACCGAAAGACCTATGGCTACACCTTC. It is translated as CASSRLENRKTYGYTF.

CDR3 coding DNA: TGTGCCAGTAGAGGGGGGGGTCAGCCCCAGCATTTT. This codes for CASRGGGQPQHF. This chain uses TRBV19 with TRBJ1-5; D perhaps matches TRBD1 (6 bases). The germline CDR1 and CDR2 sequences are LNHDA and SQIVND (reference sequence). This CDR3 has 12 residues. V gave up 6 bases and J gave up 6 bases, with 9 bases separating them.

The chain has TRBV4-1 and TRBJ2-7, with 9 bases fitting TRBD1. V was pared by 4 bases and J by 5 bases, with 6 bases of the junction left unmatched. The germline V gene encodes CDR1 MGHRA and CDR2 YSYEKL. CDR3 length: 14 amino acids. CDR3 sequence reads: CASSLPGQGDEQYF. CDR3 bases: TGCGCCAGCAGCCTACCGGGACAGGGAGACGAGCAGTACTTC.

This clone was recorded only once. The V call is TRBV5-4, the J call TRBJ2-7; D is undetermined. This CDR3 is 11 amino acids long. The germline V gene encodes CDR1 SGHNT and CDR2 YYREEE (reference sequence). V lost 3 bases and J lost 4, with 5 bases in between. CDR3 in amino acids: CASSSDYEQYF. CDR3 coding DNA: TGTGCCAGCAGCTCTGATTACGAGCAGTACTTC.

The chain has TRBV7-9 and TRBJ2-7; D might be TRBD1 or TRBD2, each matching 5 bases. Germline CDR1 SEHNR, CDR2 FQNEAQ (reference sequence). This CDR3 has 14 amino acids. Trimming cost V 3 bases and J 0 bases, with 9 bases left between them. CDR3 loop: CASSFGGPSYEQYF. The CDR3, as DNA: TGTGCCAGCAGCTTTGGGGGTCCCTCCTACGAGCAGTACTTC.

This clone was detected once. The CDR3 bases are TGTGCCAGCAGCTTTTCCGGACTAGCCCCAAACACCGGGGAGCTGTTTTTT. It translates to CASSFSGLAPNTGELFF. The V gene is TRBV7-3, the J gene TRBJ2-2, with 8 positions matching TRBD2. Germline V gene lookup returns CDR1 SGHTA and CDR2 FQGTGA. J lost 2 bases, V lost 3 bases, and 8 bases had no gene match. The CDR3 extends over 17 amino acids.